The T cell receptor beta chain described here comes from a study of T cell responses to AZD1222 COVID-19 vaccine. Study context: Second-dose recipients at about 4 or about 12 weeks were treated as one pooled group.

Study-wide results and caveats: The sample set comprised mostly white British donors with more females, and clonal diversity was possibly underestimated. Repertoire collection took place solely once the T cell response had peaked. After two AZD1222 doses, spike-specific TCR breadth and depth rose versus day 0.

About this clone itself: Antigen specificity is unknown.

The junction had 2 bases not matched to a gene; V was cut back by 4 bases and J by 7 bases. The V gene's germline CDR1 is MNHEY and CDR2 SMNVEV (reference sequence). This CDR3 is built from 14 residues. TCRdb's copy holds only in-frame clones and misses some; the assay was immunoSEQ multiplex PCR. The sample shows 150,000 to 200,000 clones, over 90% of them seen only once. The source was peripheral blood, collected on day 0 of AZD1222 vaccination. This sequence was found in an adult in good health. V usage is TRBV27 and J usage is TRBJ1-6; 9 nucleotides align to TRBD1. CDR3 in amino acids: CASSSGQGNSPLHF. For the CDR3, the DNA is TGTGCCAGCAGTTCAGGACAGGGGAATTCACCCCTCCACTTT.